This T cell receptor (beta chain) was obtained from a study of T cell changes during pregnancy in multiple sclerosis. Sequenced by immunoSEQ multiplex PCR; TCRdb stores in-frame clones only, minus some. The sample shows 55,000 to 70,000 clones, around 90% of them seen only once. This clone was detected only once. With 5 bases clipped from V and 8 bases from J, the junction kept 18 bases outside the gene matches. The CDR3 runs to 19 residues. Germline V gene lookup returns CDR1 PRHDT and CDR2 FYEKMQ (reference sequence). This specimen consisted of CD4+ T cells from peripheral blood mononuclear cells, obtained after pregnancy. This receptor was obtained from a female donor with multiple sclerosis, enrolled in a pregnancy study. This rearrangement joins TRBV13 to TRBJ1-4; TRBD1 agrees at 12 bases. This CDR3 reads CASSPPRGTGGAGFEKLFF. CDR3 DNA sequence: TGTGCCAGCAGCCCCCCCCGTGGGACAGGGGGCGCAGGTTTCGAAAAACTGTTTTTT. The variable domain in full, completed from reference TRBV13 and TRBJ1-4, reads AAGVIQSPRHLIKEKRETATLKCYPIPRHDTVYWYQQGPGQDPQFLISFYEKMQSDKGSIPDRFSAQQFSDYHSELNMSSLELGDSALYFCASSPPRGTGGAGFEKLFFGSGTQLSVL.